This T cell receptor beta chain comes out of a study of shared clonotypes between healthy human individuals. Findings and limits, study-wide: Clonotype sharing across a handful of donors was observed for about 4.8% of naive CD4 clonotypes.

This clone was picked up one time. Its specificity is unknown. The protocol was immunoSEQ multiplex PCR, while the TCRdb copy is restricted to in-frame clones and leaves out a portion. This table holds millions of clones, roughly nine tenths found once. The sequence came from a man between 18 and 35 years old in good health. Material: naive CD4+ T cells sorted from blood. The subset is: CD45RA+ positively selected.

The CDR3 reads CASSPTPDRGNTGELFF. As DNA, the CDR3 is TGTGCCAGCAGCCCCACCCCCGACAGGGGGAACACCGGGGAGCTGTTTTTT. The V gene is TRBV5-4, the J gene TRBJ2-2, with TRBD1 matching over 8 bases. J lost 1 base, V lost 4 bases, and 9 bases had no gene match. Germline V CDR1 and CDR2: SGHNT, YYREEE (reference sequence). This CDR3 has 17 amino acids. Using reference TRBV5-4 and TRBJ2-2 for the parts outside the CDR3, the full variable domain is ETGVTQSPTHLIKTRGQQVTLRCSSQSGHNTVSWYQQALGQGPQFIFQYYREEENGRGNFPPRFSGLQFPNYSSELNVNALELDDSALYLCASSPTPDRGNTGELFFGEGSRLTVL.